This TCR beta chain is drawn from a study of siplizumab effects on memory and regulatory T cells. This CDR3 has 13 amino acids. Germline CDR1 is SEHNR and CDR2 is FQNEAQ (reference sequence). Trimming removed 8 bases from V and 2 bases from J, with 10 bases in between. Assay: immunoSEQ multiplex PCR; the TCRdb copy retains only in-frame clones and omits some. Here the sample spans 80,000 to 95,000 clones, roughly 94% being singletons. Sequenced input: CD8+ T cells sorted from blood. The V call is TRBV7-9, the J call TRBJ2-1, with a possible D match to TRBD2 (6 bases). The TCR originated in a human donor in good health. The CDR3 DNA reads TGTGCCAGCCTTGTAGCGGCCTACAATGAGCAGTTCTTC. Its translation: CASLVAAYNEQFF.